What follows are 18 T cell receptor beta chains derived from one specimen sequenced in a study of OX40 agonist ivuxolimab in advanced cancers. TCRdb keeps only in-frame clones here, not all; method: immunoSEQ multiplex PCR. The sample has 85,000 to 130,000 clones, 75% to 95% seen once. Specimen: CD4+ or CD8+ T cells sorted from blood, collected in a trial of the OX40 agonist ivuxolimab. Receptor source: an adult with an advanced solid tumor such as melanoma, head and neck, liver or kidney cancer.

The V gene is TRBV28, the J gene TRBJ2-3; a possible D gene is TRBD2 (6 bases). The CDR3 contains 15 residues. The V and J ends lost 2 bases and 5 bases respectively, with 14 bases between them. The germline gives CDR1 MDHEN, CDR2 SYDVKM. The CDR3 loop reads CASSLASGGRDTQYF. CDR3 sequence (DNA): TGTGCCAGCAGTTTAGCGTCCGGAGGGCGAGATACGCAGTATTTT.

V gene TRBV18 combines with J gene TRBJ2-5; TRBD1 matches at 7 bases. The CDR3 extends over 15 amino acids. The ends lost 3 bases at V and 1 base at J; junction bases unmatched: 5. From germline, CDR1 is KGHSH and CDR2 LQKENI. The CDR3 DNA is TGTGCCAGCTCACCGACAGGGAATGGCCAAGAGACCCAGTACTTC. Protein product: CASSPTGNGQETQYF.

The rearrangement uses TRBV7-9 and TRBJ1-3; 7 bases map to TRBD1. The CDR3 consists of 18 residues. CDR1 SEHNR and CDR2 FQNEAQ come from the germline V gene (reference sequence). The V segment lost 5 bases and the J segment 0 bases; nucleotides outside the gene matches: 13. The DNA of the CDR3 is TGTGCCAGCAGCCCCCCCCGGGACAGAGCTTACTCTGGAAACACCATATATTTT. This gives the protein CASSPPRDRAYSGNTIYF.

The CDR3 DNA is TGCGCCACGGCAGGGGCGAGCGATACGCAGTATTTT. Encoded protein: CATAGASDTQYF. The rearrangement uses TRBV23-1 and TRBJ2-3, with D perhaps TRBD1 (6 bases). TRBV23-1 is flagged as an ORF with uncertain function. The CDR3 consists of 12 residues. Between the trimmed V and J ends, which lost 10 bases and 6 bases, there was a span of 14 bases.

The rearrangement links TRBV9 to TRBJ1-2, with D possibly being TRBD1 (6 bases). V lost 0 bases, J lost 4 bases, and 13 bases lay in between. The germline V gene has CDR1 SGDLS and CDR2 YYNGEE. CDR3 length: 15 amino acids. CDR3: CASSVEGDKTYGYTF. For the CDR3, the DNA is TGTGCCAGCAGCGTAGAAGGGGACAAGACCTATGGCTACACCTTC.

This chain links TRBV2 with TRBJ2-7; TRBD1 agrees at 10 bases. CDR1 and CDR2 from the germline V gene are SNHLY and FYNNEI. The V and J ends lost 0 bases and 3 bases, in that order; junction bases with no gene match: 2. The CDR3 spans 15 residues. CDR3 nucleotide sequence: TGTGCCAGCAGTGAAGCGGGGACAGGGGACTACGAGCAGTACTTC. Translating it yields CASSEAGTGDYEQYF.

This chain connects TRBV6-1 to TRBJ2-2, with a possible D match to TRBD1 (6 bases). The germline V gene has CDR1 MNHNS and CDR2 SASEGT. The CDR3 loop spans 14 amino acids. The V end lost 6 bases, the J end lost 6 bases, and 14 bases lay between the germline ends. CDR3 in amino acids: CASRLGAEAGELFF. The CDR3, as DNA: TGTGCCAGCAGATTGGGGGCGGAGGCCGGGGAGCTGTTTTTT.

The genes are TRBV18 and TRBJ2-7; the match to TRBD1 covers 9 bases. This CDR3 has 14 amino acids. CDR1 and CDR2 from the germline V gene are KGHSH and LQKENI. V was pared by 6 bases and J by 3 bases, with 6 bases of the junction left unmatched. In DNA, the CDR3 is TGTGCCAGCTCCCGAGGGACAGGGAGCTACGAGCAGTACTTC. Its protein product is CASSRGTGSYEQYF.

The chain is built from TRBV7-9 and TRBJ1-1; D is uncertain. Per germline, CDR1 SEHNR and CDR2 FQNEAQ (reference sequence). The length of the CDR3 is 14 residues. Trimming removed 5 bases from V and 5 bases from J, with 15 bases in between. The CDR3 bases are TGTGCCAGCAGCGTGACTACCCATGGGACTGAAGCTTTCTTT. It is translated as CASSVTTHGTEAFF.

This chain connects TRBV7-9 to TRBJ2-6, with 10 bases lining up with TRBD2. The germline V gene has CDR1 SEHNR and CDR2 FQNEAQ (reference sequence). Losses at the gene ends were 4 bases for V and 0 bases for J; bases not matched to a gene: 6. The CDR3 sequence is 18 residues long. CDR3: CASSSLAGAYSGANVLTF. CDR3 sequence (DNA): TGTGCCAGCAGCTCTCTAGCGGGGGCCTACTCTGGGGCCAACGTCCTGACTTTC.

V gene TRBV18 combines with J gene TRBJ2-5, with no clear D. Trimming removed 3 bases at V and 1 base at J, with 9 bases between. CDR1 and CDR2 from the germline V gene are KGHSH and LQKENI. This CDR3 has 14 amino acids. Here the CDR3 reads CASSPGLGQETQYF. DNA of the CDR3: TGTGCCAGCTCACCCGGGCTAGGCCAAGAGACCCAGTACTTC.

The chain combines TRBV18 with TRBJ2-3; possibly TRBD2 for D (5 bases). The ends were cut back, 3 bases at V and 0 bases at J, with 10 bases in the middle. The length of the CDR3 is 15 residues. Germline CDR1 is KGHSH and CDR2 is LQKENI. This CDR3 reads CASSPPGLSTDTQYF. In DNA form, the CDR3 reads TGTGCCAGCTCACCGCCCGGACTGAGCACAGATACGCAGTATTTT.

J is TRBJ2-5 and V is TRBV6-5; 7 nucleotides align to TRBD1. This CDR3 comprises 14 residues. V was clipped by 4 bases and J by 7 bases; unmatched bases: 9. Looked up from germline, CDR1 is MNHEY and CDR2 is SVGAGI. CDR3 region: CASSSSQGSGTQYF. CDR3 bases: TGTGCCAGCAGTTCTTCACAGGGGTCCGGGACCCAGTACTTC.

The chain is built from TRBV6-6 and TRBJ2-3, with D perhaps matching TRBD1 (6 bases). Trimming cost V 4 bases and J 0 bases, with 11 bases left between them. Looked up from germline, CDR1 is MNHNY and CDR2 is SVGAGI (reference sequence). This CDR3 is 15 amino acids long. CDR3 coding DNA: TGTGCCAGCAGTTTACAGGGTTCTAGCACAGATACGCAGTATTTT. Protein product: CASSLQGSSTDTQYF.

The chain employs TRBV7-2 and TRBJ1-1; a possible D gene is TRBD1 (6 bases). The CDR3 has 16 residues. The V and J ends lost 0 bases and 1 base respectively, with 12 bases between them. Per the germline V gene, CDR1 is SGHTA and CDR2 is FQGNSA. The CDR3: CASSLAYQGSNTEAFF. In DNA, the CDR3 is TGTGCCAGCAGCTTAGCTTATCAGGGGTCGAACACTGAAGCTTTCTTT.

This chain links TRBV7-2 with TRBJ1-2, with 11 positions matching TRBD1. With V trimmed by 1 base and J by 7 bases, 2 bases remained unmatched. The CDR3 extends over 14 amino acids. Germline V gene lookup returns CDR1 SGHTA and CDR2 FQGNSA. The DNA for the CDR3 is TGTGCCAGCAGCTTAGGAGGGACAGGGGGTGGCTACACCTTC. Amino acid sequence: CASSLGGTGGGYTF.

This clone was counted once. This sequence joins TRBV27 and TRBJ2-1, with 14 bases fitting TRBD2. Germline values: CDR1 MNHEY, CDR2 SMNVEV (reference sequence). V trimming: 5 bases; J trimming: 1 base; junction bases outside the gene matches: 10. The CDR3 has 19 amino acids. This CDR3 is CASSSIGLAGGTSYNEQFF. For the CDR3, the DNA is TGTGCCAGCAGTAGCATCGGACTAGCGGGAGGTACTTCCTACAATGAGCAGTTCTTC.

This clone occurred once. The chain is built from TRBV7-9 and TRBJ2-1, with D unresolved. Between the trimmed V and J ends, which lost 2 bases and 6 bases, there was a span of 2 bases. The CDR3 spans 11 residues. From germline, CDR1 is SEHNR and CDR2 FQNEAQ (reference sequence). CDR3 in DNA: TGTGCCAGCAGCTTATTCAATGAGCAGTTCTTC. This sequence encodes CASSLFNEQFF.